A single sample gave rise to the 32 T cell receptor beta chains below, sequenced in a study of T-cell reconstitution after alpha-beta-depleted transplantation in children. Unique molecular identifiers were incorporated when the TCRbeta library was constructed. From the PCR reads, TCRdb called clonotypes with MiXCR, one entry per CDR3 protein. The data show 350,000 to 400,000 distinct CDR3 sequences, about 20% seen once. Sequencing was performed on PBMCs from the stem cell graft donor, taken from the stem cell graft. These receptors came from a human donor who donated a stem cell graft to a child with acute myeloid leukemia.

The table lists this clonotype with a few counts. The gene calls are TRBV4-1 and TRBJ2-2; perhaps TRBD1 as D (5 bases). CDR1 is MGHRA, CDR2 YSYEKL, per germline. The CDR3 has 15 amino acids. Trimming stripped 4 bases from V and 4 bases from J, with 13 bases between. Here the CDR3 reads CASSRGALGTGELFF. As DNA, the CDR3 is TGCGCCAGCAGCCGTGGGGCGCTCGGCACCGGGGAGCTGTTTTTT.

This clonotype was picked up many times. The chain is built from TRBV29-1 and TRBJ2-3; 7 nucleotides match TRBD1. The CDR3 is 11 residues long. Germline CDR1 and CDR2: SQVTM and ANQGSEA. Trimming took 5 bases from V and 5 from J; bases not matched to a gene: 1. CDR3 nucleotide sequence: TGCAGCGTTCCAGGGGGAGATACGCAGTATTTT. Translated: CSVPGGDTQYF.

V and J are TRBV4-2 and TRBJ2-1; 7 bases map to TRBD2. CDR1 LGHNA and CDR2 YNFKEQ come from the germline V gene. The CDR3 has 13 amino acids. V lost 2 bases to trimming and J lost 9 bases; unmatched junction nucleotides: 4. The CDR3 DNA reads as TGTGCCAGCAGCCAAAGGCTAGCGGCTGAGCAGTTCTTC. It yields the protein CASSQRLAAEQFF.

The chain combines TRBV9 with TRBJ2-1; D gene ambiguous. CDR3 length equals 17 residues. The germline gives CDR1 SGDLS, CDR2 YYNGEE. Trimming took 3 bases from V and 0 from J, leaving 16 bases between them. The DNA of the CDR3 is TGTGCCAGCAGCGGGGCCCGAATGGGTAGCTCCTACAATGAGCAGTTCTTC. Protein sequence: CASSGARMGSSYNEQFF.

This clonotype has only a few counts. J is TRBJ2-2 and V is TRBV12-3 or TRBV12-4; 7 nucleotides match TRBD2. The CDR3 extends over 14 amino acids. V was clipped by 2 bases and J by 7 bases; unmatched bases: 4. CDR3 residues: CASSLRGRDGELFF. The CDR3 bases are TGTGCCAGCAGTTTACGAGGGAGGGACGGGGAGCTGTTTTTT.

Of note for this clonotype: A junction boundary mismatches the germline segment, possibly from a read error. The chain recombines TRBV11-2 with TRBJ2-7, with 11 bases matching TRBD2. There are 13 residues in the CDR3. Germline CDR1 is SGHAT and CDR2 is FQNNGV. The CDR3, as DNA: TGTGCCAGCAGCGTCACTAGCGGGAGTTGGGAGAACTTC. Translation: CASSVTSGSWENF.

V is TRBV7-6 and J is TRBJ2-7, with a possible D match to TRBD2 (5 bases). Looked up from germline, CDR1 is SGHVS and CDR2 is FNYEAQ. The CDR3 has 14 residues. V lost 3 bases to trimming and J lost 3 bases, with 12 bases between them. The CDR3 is CASSLFGGGYEQYF. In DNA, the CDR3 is TGTGCCAGCAGCTTGTTCGGCGGAGGCTACGAGCAGTACTTC.

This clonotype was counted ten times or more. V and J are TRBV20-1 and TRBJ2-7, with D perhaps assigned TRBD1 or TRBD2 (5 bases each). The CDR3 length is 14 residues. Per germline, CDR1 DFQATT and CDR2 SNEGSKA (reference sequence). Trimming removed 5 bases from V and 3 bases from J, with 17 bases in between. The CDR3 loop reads CSAHLSGTRYEQYF. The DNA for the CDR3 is TGCAGTGCTCACCTCTCAGGGACCCGCTACGAGCAGTACTTC.

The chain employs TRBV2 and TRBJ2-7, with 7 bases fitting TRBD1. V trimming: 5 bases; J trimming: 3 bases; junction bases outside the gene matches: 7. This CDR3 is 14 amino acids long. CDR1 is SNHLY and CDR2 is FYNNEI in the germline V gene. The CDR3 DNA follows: TGTGCCAGCAGTTTGGGACAGCAACTCTACGAGCAGTACTTC. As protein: CASSLGQQLYEQYF.

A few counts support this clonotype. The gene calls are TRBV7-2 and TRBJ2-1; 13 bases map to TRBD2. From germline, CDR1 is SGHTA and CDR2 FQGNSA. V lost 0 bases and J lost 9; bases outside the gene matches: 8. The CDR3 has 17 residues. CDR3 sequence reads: CASSLAPSTSGRSEQFF. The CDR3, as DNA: TGTGCCAGCAGCTTAGCCCCATCGACTAGCGGGAGGAGTGAGCAGTTCTTC.

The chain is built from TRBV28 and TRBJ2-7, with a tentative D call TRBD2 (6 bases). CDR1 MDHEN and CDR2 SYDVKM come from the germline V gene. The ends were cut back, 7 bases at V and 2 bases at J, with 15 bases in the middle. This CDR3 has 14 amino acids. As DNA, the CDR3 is TGTGCCAGCACCCTGGGGACTGGGGCCTACGAGCAGTACTTC. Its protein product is CASTLGTGAYEQYF.

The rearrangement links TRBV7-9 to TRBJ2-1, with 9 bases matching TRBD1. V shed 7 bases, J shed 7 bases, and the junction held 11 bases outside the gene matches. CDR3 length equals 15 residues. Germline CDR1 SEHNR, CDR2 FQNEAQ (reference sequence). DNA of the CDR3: TGTGCCAGCAAGAACCGGGACAGGGTATGGAATGAGCAGTTCTTC. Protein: CASKNRDRVWNEQFF.

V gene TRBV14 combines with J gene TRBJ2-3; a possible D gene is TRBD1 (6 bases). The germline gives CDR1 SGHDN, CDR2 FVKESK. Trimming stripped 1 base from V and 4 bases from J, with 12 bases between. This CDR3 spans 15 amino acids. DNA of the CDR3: TGTGCCAGCAGCCAAGTTGGCAGGGGTGCAGATACGCAGTATTTT. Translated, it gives CASSQVGRGADTQYF.

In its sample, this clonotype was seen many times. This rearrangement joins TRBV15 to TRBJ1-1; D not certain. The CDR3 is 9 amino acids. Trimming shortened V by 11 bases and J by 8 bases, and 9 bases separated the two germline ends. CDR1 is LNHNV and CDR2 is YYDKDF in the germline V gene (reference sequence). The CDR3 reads CALREEAFF. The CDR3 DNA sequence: TGTGCCCTAAGGGAGGAAGCTTTCTTT. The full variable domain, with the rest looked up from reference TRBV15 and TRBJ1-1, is DAMVIQNPRYQVTQFGKPVTLSCSQTLNHNVMYWYQQKSSQAPKLLFHYYDKDFNNEADTPDNFQSRRPNTSFCFLDIRSPGLGDTAMYLCALREEAFFGQGTRLTVV.

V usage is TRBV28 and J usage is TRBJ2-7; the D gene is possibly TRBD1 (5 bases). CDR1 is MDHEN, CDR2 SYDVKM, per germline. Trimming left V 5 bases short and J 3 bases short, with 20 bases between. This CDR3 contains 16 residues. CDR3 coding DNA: TGTGCCAGCAGTCGACCCACGACAGTCGGCAACTACGAGCAGTACTTC. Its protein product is CASSRPTTVGNYEQYF. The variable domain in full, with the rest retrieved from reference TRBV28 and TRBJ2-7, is DVKVTQSSRYLVKRTGEKVFLECVQDMDHENMFWYRQDPGLGLRLIYFSYDVKMKEKGDIPEGYSVSREKKERFSLILESASTNQTSMYLCASSRPTTVGNYEQYFGPGTRLTVT.

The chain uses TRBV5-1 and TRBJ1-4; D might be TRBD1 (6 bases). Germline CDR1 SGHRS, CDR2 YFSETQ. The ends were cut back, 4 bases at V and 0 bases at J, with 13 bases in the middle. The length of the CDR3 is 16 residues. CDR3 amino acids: CASSEGTPATNEKLFF. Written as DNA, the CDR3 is TGCGCCAGCAGCGAGGGGACACCAGCAACTAATGAAAAACTGTTTTTT.

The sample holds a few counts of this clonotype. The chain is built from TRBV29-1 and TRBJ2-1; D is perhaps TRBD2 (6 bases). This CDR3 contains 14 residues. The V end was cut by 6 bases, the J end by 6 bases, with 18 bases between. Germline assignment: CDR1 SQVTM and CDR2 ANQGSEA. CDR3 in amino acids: CSVSLGGTSNEQFF. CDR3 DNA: TGCAGCGTCTCCTTGGGAGGCACATCCAATGAGCAGTTCTTC.

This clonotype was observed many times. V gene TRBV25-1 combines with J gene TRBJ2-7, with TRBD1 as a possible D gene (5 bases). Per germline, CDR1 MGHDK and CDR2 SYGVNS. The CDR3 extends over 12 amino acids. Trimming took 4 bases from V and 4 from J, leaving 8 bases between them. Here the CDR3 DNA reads TGTGCCAGCAGTGGACAGACATACGAGCAGTACTTC. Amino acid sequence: CASSGQTYEQYF.

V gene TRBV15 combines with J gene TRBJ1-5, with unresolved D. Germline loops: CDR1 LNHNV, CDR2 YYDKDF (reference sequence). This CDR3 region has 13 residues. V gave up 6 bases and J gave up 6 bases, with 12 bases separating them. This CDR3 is CATSREGGQPQHF. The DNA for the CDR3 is TGTGCCACCAGTCGAGAGGGCGGTCAGCCCCAGCATTTT.

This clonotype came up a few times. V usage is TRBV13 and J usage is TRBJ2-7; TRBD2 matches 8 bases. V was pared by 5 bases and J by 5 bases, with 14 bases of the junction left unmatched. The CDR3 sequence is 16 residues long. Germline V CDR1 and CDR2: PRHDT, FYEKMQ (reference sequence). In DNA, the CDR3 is TGTGCCAGCAGCGCCAGCCCCGGGACTAGTACCCACGAGCAGTACTTC. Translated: CASSASPGTSTHEQYF.

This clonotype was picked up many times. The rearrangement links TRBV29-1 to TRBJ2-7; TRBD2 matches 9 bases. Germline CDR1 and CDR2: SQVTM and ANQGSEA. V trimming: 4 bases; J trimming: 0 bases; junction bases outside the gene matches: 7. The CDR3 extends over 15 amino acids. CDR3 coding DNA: TGCAGCGTTGGAGTAGCGGGAGTATACTCCTACGAGCAGTACTTC. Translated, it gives CSVGVAGVYSYEQYF.

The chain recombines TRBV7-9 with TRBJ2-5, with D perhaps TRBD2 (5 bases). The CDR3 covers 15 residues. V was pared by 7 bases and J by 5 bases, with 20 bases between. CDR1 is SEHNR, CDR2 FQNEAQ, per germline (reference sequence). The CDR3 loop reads CASTSGGLQDETQYF. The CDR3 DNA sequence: TGTGCCAGCACCAGTGGAGGACTCCAGGATGAGACCCAGTACTTC.

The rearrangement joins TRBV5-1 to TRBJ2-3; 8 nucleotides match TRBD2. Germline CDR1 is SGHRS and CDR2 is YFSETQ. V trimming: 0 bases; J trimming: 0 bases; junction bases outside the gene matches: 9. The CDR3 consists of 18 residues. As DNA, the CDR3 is TGCGCCAGCAGCTTGGAGGCCCTAGCGGGCCTTAGCACAGATACGCAGTATTTT. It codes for CASSLEALAGLSTDTQYF.

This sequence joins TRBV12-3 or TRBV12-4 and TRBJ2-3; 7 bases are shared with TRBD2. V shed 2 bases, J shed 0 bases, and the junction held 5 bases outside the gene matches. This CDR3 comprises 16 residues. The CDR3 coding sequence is TGTGCCAGCAGTTTATGGCTAGCGGAGAGCACAGATACGCAGTATTTT. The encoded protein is CASSLWLAESTDTQYF.

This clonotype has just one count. The CDR3 coding sequence is TGCGCCAGCAGCCAAACTGCCGGGACGGCCACCGATACGCAGTATTTT. This codes for CASSQTAGTATDTQYF. The rearrangement joins TRBV4-1 to TRBJ2-3; D tentatively reads TRBD1 or TRBD2 (5 bases each). CDR3 length: 16 amino acids. Trimming pared 2 bases from V and 6 bases from J, leaving 18 bases between. From germline, CDR1 is MGHRA and CDR2 YSYEKL.

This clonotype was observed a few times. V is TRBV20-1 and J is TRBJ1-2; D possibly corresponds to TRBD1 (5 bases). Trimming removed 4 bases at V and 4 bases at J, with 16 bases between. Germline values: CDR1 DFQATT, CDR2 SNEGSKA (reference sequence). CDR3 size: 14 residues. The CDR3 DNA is TGCAGTGCTATACCACCGACAGATGTCTATGGCTACACCTTC. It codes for CSAIPPTDVYGYTF.

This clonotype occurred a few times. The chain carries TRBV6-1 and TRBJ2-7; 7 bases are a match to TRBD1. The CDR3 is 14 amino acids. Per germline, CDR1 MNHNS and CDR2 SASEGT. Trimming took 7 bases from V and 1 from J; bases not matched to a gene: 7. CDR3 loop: CASNPGTVSYEQYF. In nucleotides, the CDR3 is TGTGCCAGCAACCCAGGGACAGTATCCTACGAGCAGTACTTC.

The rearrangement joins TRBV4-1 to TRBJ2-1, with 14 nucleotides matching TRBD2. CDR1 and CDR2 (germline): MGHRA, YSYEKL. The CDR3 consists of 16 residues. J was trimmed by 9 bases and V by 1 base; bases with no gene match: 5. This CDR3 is CASSQAGLAGGCEQFF. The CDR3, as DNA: TGCGCCAGCAGCCAAGCTGGACTAGCGGGAGGTTGTGAGCAGTTCTTC.

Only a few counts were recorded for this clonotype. The CDR3 DNA reads as TGTGCCAGCAGCTTAGATCTTTACAGTCAGTACTTC. Translating it yields CASSLDLYSQYF. The V call is TRBV7-9, the J call TRBJ2-7; unclear D gene. This CDR3 is built from 12 residues. Germline lookup yields CDR1 SEHNR and CDR2 FQNEAQ (reference sequence). V was shortened by 1 base and J by 10 bases, with 11 bases between the two germline ends.

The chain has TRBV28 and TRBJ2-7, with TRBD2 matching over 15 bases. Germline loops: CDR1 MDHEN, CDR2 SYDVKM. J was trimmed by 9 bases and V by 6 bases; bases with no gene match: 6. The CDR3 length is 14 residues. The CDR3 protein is CASRIPGLAGGQYF. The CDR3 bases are TGTGCCAGCAGAATCCCGGGACTAGCGGGAGGGCAGTACTTC.

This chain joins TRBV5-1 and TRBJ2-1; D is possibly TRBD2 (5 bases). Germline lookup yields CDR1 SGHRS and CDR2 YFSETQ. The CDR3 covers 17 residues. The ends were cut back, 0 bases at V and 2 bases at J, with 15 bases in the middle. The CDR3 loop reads CASSLAVRAWAYNEQFF. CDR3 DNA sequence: TGCGCCAGCAGCTTGGCCGTGCGGGCCTGGGCCTACAATGAGCAGTTCTTC.

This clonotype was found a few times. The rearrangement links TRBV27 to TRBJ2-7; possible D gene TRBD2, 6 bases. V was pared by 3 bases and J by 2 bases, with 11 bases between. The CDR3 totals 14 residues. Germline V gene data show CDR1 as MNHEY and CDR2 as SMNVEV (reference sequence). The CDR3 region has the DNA TGTGCCAGCAGTTTCTCGGGAGCCACCTACGAGCAGTACTTC. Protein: CASSFSGATYEQYF.